Described below is a single T cell receptor beta chain sequence and its context. This specimen belongs to a study of shared clonotypes between healthy human individuals. Germline V lookup: CDR1 MDHEN, CDR2 SYDVKM. V lost 5 bases, J lost 1 base, and 18 bases lay in between. The CDR3 spans 16 residues. The table came from immunoSEQ multiplex PCR; TCRdb's copy has only in-frame clones and leaves some out. This table has about 2 million clones, roughly 95% appearing once. The naive CD8 fraction comprised CD45RO-negative cells positively selected for CCR7 and excluded terminally differentiated effector memory CD45RA+ cells.

The source is a man between 18 and 35 years old in good health. The rearrangement links TRBV28 to TRBJ2-7, with D possibly matching TRBD1 (6 bases). What was sequenced was naive CD8+ T cells sorted from blood. The CDR3 spells CASSLPQTGNSYEQYF. DNA of the CDR3: TGTGCCAGCAGTCTACCTCAGACAGGCAATTCCTACGAGCAGTACTTC. The full variable domain, rest sourced from reference TRBV28 and TRBJ2-7, is DVKVTQSSRYLVKRTGEKVFLECVQDMDHENMFWYRQDPGLGLRLIYFSYDVKMKEKGDIPEGYSVSREKKERFSLILESASTNQTSMYLCASSLPQTGNSYEQYFGPGTRLTVT.